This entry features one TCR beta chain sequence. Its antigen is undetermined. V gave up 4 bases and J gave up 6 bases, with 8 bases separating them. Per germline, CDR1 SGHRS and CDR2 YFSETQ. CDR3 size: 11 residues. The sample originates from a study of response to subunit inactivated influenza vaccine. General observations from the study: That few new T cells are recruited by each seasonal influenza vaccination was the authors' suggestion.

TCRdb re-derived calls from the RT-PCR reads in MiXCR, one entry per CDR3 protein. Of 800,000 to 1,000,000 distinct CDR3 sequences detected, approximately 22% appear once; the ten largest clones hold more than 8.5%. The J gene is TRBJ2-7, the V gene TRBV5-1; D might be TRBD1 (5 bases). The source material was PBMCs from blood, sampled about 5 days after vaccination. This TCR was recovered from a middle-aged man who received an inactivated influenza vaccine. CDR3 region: CASSNQGEQYF. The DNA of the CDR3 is TGCGCCAGCAGCAACCAGGGCGAGCAGTACTTC.